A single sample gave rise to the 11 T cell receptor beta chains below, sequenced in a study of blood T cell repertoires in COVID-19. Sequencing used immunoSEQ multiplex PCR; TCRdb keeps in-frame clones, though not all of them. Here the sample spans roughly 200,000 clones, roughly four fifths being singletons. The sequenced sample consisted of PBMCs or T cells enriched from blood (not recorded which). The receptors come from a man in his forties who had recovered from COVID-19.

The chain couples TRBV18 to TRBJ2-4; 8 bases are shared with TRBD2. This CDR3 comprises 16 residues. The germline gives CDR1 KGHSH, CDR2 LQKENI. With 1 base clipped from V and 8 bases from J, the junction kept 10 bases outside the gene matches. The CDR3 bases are TGTGCCAGCTCACCACTAATGTTAGCGGGAAGGGACATTCAGTACTTC. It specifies CASSPLMLAGRDIQYF.

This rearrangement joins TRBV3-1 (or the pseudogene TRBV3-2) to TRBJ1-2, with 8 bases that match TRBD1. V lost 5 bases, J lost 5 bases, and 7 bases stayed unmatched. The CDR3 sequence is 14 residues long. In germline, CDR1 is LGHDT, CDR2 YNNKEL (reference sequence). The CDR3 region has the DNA TGTGCCAGCAGCAATCACAGGGGGACATATGGCTACACCTTC. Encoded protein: CASSNHRGTYGYTF.

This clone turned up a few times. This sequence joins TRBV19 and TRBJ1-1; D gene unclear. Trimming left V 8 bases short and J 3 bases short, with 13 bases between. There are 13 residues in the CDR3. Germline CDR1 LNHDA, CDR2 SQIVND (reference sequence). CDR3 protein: CASGWTEDTEAFF. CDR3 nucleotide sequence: TGTGCCAGTGGGTGGACGGAGGACACTGAAGCTTTCTTT.

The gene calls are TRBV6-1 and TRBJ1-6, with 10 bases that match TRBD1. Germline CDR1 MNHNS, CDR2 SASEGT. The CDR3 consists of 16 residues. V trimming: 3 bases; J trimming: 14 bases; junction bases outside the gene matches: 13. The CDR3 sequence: CASSDADRGMFSSLHF. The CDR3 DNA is TGTGCCAGCAGTGACGCGGACAGGGGGATGTTTAGTTCCCTCCACTTT.

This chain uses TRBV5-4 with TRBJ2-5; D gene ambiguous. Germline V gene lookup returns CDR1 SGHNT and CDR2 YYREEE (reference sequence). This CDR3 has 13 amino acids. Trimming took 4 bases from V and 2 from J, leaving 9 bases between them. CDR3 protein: CASSPLPQETQYF. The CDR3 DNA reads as TGTGCCAGCAGCCCCCTACCTCAAGAGACCCAGTACTTC.

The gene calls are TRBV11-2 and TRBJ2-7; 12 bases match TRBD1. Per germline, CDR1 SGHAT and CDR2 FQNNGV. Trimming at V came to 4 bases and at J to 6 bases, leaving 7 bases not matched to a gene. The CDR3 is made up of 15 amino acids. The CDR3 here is CASSYGTGGVGEQYF. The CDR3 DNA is TGTGCCAGCAGCTACGGGACAGGGGGCGTGGGCGAGCAGTACTTC. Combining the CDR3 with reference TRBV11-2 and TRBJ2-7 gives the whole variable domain EAGVAQSPRYKIIEKRQSVAFWCNPISGHATLYWYQQILGQGPKLLIQFQNNGVVDDSQLPKDRFSAERLKGVDSTLKIQPAKLEDSAVYLCASSYGTGGVGEQYFGPGTRLTVT.

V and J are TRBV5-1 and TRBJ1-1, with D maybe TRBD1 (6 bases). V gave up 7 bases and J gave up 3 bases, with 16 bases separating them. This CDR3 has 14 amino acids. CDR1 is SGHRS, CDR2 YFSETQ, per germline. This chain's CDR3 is CASQKSQGYTEAFF. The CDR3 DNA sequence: TGCGCCAGCCAGAAATCACAGGGTTACACTGAAGCTTTCTTT. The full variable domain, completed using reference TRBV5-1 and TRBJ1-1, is KAGVTQTPRYLIKTRGQQVTLSCSPISGHRSVSWYQQTPGQGLQFLFEYFSETQRNKGNFPGRFSGRQFSNSRSEMNVSTLELGDSALYLCASQKSQGYTEAFFGQGTRLTVV.

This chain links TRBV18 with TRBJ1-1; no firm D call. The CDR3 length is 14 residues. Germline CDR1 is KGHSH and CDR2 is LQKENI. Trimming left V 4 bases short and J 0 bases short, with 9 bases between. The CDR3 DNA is TGTGCCAGCTCACAGAAGCCCTTGAACACTGAAGCTTTCTTT. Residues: CASSQKPLNTEAFF.

In nucleotides, the CDR3 is TGTGCCTGGAGTCCGGGTAAACATGGCTACACCTTC. Its translation: CAWSPGKHGYTF. This rearrangement joins TRBV30 to TRBJ1-2; D ambiguous. This CDR3 comprises 12 residues. V was shortened by 2 bases and J by 6 bases, with 10 bases between the two germline ends. Germline lookup yields CDR1 GTSNPN and CDR2 SVGIG (reference sequence).

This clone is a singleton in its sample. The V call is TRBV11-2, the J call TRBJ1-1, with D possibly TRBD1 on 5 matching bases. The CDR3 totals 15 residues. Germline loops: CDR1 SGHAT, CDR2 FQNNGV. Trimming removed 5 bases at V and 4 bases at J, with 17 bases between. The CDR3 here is CASSKLGAGGTEAFF. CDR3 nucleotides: TGTGCCAGCAGCAAATTAGGGGCCGGCGGCACTGAAGCTTTCTTT.

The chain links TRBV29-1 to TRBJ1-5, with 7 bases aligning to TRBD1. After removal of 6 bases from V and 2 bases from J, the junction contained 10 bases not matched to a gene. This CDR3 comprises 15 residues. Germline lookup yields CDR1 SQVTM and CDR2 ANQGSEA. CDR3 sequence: CSVAEQGSGNQPQHF. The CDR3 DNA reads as TGCAGCGTGGCTGAACAGGGGAGTGGCAATCAGCCCCAGCATTTT.